Below, one T cell receptor (beta chain) is given with its context. The junction and the germline gene differ at one end; a read error may be behind it. Making TCR beta cDNA involved approximately 510 ng total RNA and a constant-region primer. Employing slightly modified ARM-PCR, three nested multiplex PCR rounds were run, and these gave rise to the TCR beta libraries. The two initial PCR rounds, about 9 cycles each, used TRBV1-TRBV30 forward and C-beta reverse primers. TCRdb re-analysed the multiplex PCR reads in MiXCR, keeping a single row per CDR3 protein. In the table there are 40,000 to 50,000 distinct CDR3 sequences, around 79% of which are singletons. The source material, roughly 18-33 mg of unsorted bulk tissue, was used to co-extract RNA and DNA. Every tumor sample analyzed contained over 80% viable tumor cells. This sample was included in a study of tumor-infiltrating lymphocytes in primary liver carcinoma.

Germline values: CDR1 MDHEN, CDR2 SYDVKM. The CDR3 extends over 14 amino acids. Source material: liver tumor tissue from sampling region 3. Subset of the sample: tumor region T3, left-lateral pole. This sequence originates from a man aged 35 to 55 with primary liver carcinoma and hepatitis B virus infection. This rearrangement joins TRBV28 to TRBJ1-4; D gene uncertain. CDR3 DNA sequence: TGTGCCAGCAGCTCGGGAGAGACTAATGAAGAACTGTTTTTT. It is translated as CASSSGETNEELFF.